This TCR beta chain was observed in a study of CD8 T cells in ankylosing spondylitis (dated by TCRdb to 2016 to 2017). A note on the overall study: The study set out to find disease-linked TCR variants by profiling T cell receptor beta repertoires in ankylosing spondylitis patients and healthy donors. The full study cohort comprised some 27 ankylosing spondylitis patients and 110 or so healthy donors. Samples of peripheral blood were taken, and for ankylosing spondylitis patients, synovial fluid was collected as well.

Study-level results and caveats: Significant enrichment of the disease-linked clones was reported in matched synovial fluid samples from ankylosing spondylitis patients. Some of the motif variants had been reported before in the synovial fluid and blood of reactive arthritis patients, a finding that suggests common disease-initiation mechanisms. Blood from ankylosing spondylitis patients appeared to be characterized by a TCR beta motif composed of eight highly homologous amino acid variants. In peripheral blood, the disease-linked clones were found at relatively low frequencies and had a CD8+ phenotype.

The reads were generated on an Illumina HiSeq 2500. TCR beta libraries were prepared by quantitative 5'-RACE with molecular barcodes. Per the source publication's procedure: To identify disease-linked TCR variants, a new computational method was used, one built on a probabilistic model of VDJ rearrangement. TCRdb handled the public reads itself, with Q25 trimming in fastp and clone calling in MiXCR, and kept productive beta chains. Entries are consolidated by CDR3 protein sequence, retaining the most common genes and DNA. TCRdb's processing, not the study's, gives the V and J calls here. Counted in this sample were approximately 200,000 distinct CDR3 sequences; roughly 13% of them appeared once. Approximately 15% of the sample belongs to the ten largest clones. The cysteine opens and the phenylalanine closes a CDR3 of 21 amino acids. Just CDR3 DNA is preserved here, 63 bases in frame from base 1. This clonotype appeared a few times. Its antigen is currently not known. Base quality data are lacking; no much larger clone is found one base away.

The sequence links TRBV21-1 to TRBJ2-1; the D call in the table, TRBD1, was not verified against the DNA. TRBV21-1 is deemed a pseudogene. Specimen: blood, either unsorted or a sorted T cell fraction (not recorded which). This sequence originates from a male donor with ankylosing spondylitis or in good health (not recorded which). The DNA sequence reads TGTGCCAGCAGCAAAGAGCCGGGACAGGGGGCGCTAGCCCGTGGGCACAATGAGCAGTTCTTC. It translates to CASSKEPGQGALARGHNEQFF.